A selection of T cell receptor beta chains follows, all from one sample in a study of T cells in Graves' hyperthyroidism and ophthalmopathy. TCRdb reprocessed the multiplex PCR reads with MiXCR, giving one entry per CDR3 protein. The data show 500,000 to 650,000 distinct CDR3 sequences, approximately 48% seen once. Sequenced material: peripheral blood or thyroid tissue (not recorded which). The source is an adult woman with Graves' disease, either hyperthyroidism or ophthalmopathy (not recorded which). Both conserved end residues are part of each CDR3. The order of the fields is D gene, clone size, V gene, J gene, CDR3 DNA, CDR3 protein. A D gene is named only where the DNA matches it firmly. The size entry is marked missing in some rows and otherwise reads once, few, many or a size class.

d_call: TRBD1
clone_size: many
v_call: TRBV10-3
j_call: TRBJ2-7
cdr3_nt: TGTGCCATCAGTGCTTCCCAGGGGGCAACCTACGAGCAGTACTTC
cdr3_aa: CAISASQGATYEQYF

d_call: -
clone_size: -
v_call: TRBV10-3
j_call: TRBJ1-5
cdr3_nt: TGTGCCACGCTGGGGGGGTATCAGCCCCAGCATTTT
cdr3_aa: CATLGGYQPQHF

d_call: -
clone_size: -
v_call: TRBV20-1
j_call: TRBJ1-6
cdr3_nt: TGCAGTGCTAGAGGGACACGCTCCTATAATTCACCCCTCCACTTT
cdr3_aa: CSARGTRSYNSPLHF

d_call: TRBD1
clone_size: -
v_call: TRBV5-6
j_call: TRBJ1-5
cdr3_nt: TGTGCCAGCAGCCCTCCGACAGGGTCATCCCAGCATTTT
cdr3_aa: CASSPPTGSSQHF

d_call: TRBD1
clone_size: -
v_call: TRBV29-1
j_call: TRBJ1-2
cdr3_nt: TGCAGCGTTGCGCTTCGTGCAGGGGGCTCCCACTATGGCTACACCTTC
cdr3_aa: CSVALRAGGSHYGYTF

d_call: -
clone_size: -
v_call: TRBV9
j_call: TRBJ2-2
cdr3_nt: TGTGCCAGCAGCTCAAGGCTCGGCAGGGAGAACACCGGGGAGCTGTTTTTT
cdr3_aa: CASSSRLGRENTGELFF

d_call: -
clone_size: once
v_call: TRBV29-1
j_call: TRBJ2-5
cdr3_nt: TGCAGCGTAAGGCAGGGGAGGGTTGATGAGACCCAGTACTTC
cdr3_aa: CSVRQGRVDETQYF

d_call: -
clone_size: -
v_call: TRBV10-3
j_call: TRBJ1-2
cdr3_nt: TGTGCCATCGCTCGGGCAGGCAAGGCTAACTATGGCTACACCTTC
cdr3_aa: CAIARAGKANYGYTF

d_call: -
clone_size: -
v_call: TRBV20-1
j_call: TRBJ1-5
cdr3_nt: TGCAGTGCTAGAGCGGGCAGCTTGAATCAGCCCCAGCATTTT
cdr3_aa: CSARAGSLNQPQHF

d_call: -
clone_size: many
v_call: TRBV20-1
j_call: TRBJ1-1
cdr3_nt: TGCAGTGCTAGAAATCCGACAGCGAATAAAGCTTTCTTT
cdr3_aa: CSARNPTANKAFF

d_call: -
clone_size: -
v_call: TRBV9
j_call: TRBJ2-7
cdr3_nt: TGTGCCAGCAGCGTAGGCAGGGGGGCCTACGAGCAGTACTTC
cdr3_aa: CASSVGRGAYEQYF

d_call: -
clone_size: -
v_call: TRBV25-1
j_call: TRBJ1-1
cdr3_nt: TGTGCCAGCAGTGACCTTGGACGTTCTGTTTCTGAAGCTTTCTTT
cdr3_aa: CASSDLGRSVSEAFF

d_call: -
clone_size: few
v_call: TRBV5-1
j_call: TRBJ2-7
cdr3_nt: TGCGCCAGCAGCTTGGGAGCAGGGGTTACCTACGAGCAGTACTTC
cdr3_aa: CASSLGAGVTYEQYF

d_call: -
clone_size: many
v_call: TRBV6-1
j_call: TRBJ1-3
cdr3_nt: TGTGCCAGCCGGGACATGAGCTCTGGAAACACCATATATTTT
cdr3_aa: CASRDMSSGNTIYF

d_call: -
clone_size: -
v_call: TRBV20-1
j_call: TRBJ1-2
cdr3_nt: TGCAGTGCTAGATGGAAGACAGTAGGCTACACCTTC
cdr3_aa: CSARWKTVGYTF

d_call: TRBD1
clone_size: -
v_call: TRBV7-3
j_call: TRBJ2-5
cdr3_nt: TGCACCAGCAGCCAAACCGGACAGGGGAAAGGGCGGAGGGGCCAAGAGACCCAGTACTTC
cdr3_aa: CTSSQTGQGKGRRGQETQYF

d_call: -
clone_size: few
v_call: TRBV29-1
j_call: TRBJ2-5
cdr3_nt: TGCAGCGGGAAACTAGTAGGCGAGACCCAGTACTTC
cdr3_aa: CSGKLVGETQYF

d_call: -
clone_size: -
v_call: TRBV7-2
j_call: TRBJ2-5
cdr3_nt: TGTGCCAGCAGCATTGCCAGGGGAGAGACCCAGTACTTC
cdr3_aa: CASSIARGETQYF

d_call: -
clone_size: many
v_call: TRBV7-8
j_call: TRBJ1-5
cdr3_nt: TGTGCCAGCAGCAGAAACCCGGGGCACAATCAGCCCCAGCATTTT
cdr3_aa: CASSRNPGHNQPQHF

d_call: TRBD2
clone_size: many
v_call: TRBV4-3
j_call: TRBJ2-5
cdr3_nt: TGCGCCAGCAGCCAAGACGGAGCGGGAGGAGAGACCCAGTACTTC
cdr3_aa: CASSQDGAGGETQYF

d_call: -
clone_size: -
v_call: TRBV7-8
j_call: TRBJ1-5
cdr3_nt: TGTGCCAGCAGCTTCTACGAGGGTCAGCCCCAGCATTTT
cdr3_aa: CASSFYEGQPQHF

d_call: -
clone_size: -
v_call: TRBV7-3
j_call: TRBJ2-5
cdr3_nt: TGTGCCAGCAGCTTTGGGGATCAGGGTAGACAAGAGACCCAGTACTTC
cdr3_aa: CASSFGDQGRQETQYF

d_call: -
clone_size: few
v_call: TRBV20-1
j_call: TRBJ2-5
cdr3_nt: TGCAGTGGGGAGTTCCAAGAGACCCAGTACTTC
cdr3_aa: CSGEFQETQYF

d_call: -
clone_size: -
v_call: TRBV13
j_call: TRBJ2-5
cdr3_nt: TGTGCCAGCAGCGTAGGACAGCGCCAAGAGACCCAGTACTTC
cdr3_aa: CASSVGQRQETQYF

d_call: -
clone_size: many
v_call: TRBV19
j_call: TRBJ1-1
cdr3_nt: TGTGCCAGTAGCGAATCTAGAGCAGGCACTGAAGCTTTCTTT
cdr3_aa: CASSESRAGTEAFF

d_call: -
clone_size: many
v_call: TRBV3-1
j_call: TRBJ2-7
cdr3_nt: TGTGCCAGCAGCCAGCGGGACGAGCAGTACTTC
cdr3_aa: CASSQRDEQYF

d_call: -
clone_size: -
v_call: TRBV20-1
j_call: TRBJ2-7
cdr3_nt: TGCAGTGCTAGATGGACAACCTACGAGCAGTACTTC
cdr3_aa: CSARWTTYEQYF

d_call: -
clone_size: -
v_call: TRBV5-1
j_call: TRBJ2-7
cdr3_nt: TGCGCCAGCAGCTTGGCGGCAGGACAATCCTACGAGCAGTACTTC
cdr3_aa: CASSLAAGQSYEQYF

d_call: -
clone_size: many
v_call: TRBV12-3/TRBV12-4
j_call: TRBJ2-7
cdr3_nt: TGTGCCAGCAGTTTAGAAGGGGGGGAGCAGTACTTC
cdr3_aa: CASSLEGGEQYF